This T cell receptor (beta chain) derives from a study of blood T cell repertoires in COVID-19 (dated by TCRdb to 2020 to 2021). Turning to the overall study: Samples from collaborators originated in the United States, Italy and Spain and spanned both the acute and convalescent phases of COVID-19. The repertoires were released in a freely available public database meant as a resource for research on the immune response to SARS-CoV-2. Subjects who had been exposed to COVID-19, were actively infected with it, or had recovered from it provided the deeply sampled blood TCRbeta repertoires that made up the dataset. The material from the prospective study consisted of cDNA or gDNA derived from T cells, B-cell-depleted T cells, or PBMCs. Samples came from the ongoing ImmuneRACE study (first 160 participants) plus 1,254 subjects from 6 global collaborators. Where available, HLA class I and class II types were obtained from metadata supplied by the sample provider rather than from assay-based typing. The sample metadata nearly always contained a de-identified subject ID, COVID-19 status, age in years and sex. Overall results and qualifications from the work: Clinical and demographic metadata were provided uncurated, with the amount varying by source and participant.

In the prospective study, participants were about 18 to 89 years old, resided in 24 geographic areas of the United States, and were enrolled through a virtual design. In the prospective study, cohorts were assigned on the basis of participant-reported clinical history obtained from a screening survey and a study questionnaire. Each participant in the prospective study had whole blood, serum and a nasopharyngeal or oropharyngeal swab collected by mobile phlebotomists. Over a 2-month period, participants in the prospective study had the option of providing additional blood draws and questionnaires. Prospective study blood samples were shipped either frozen or at room temperature before DNA extraction. TCRbeta CDR3 regions were amplified from genomic DNA by means of the immunoSEQ Assay, a bias-controlled multiplex PCR. As for the authors' bioinformatics: Within the assay, amplification of reference gene primers was used to estimate how many nucleated cells each sample contained. Sequence reads were collapsed and filtered to measure the absolute abundance of every unique TCRbeta CDR3 rearrangement. For each sample, productive Simpson clonality was calculated as the square root of Simpson's diversity index over productive rearrangements. What TCRdb holds here is the immuneACCESS table cut down to in-frame rearrangements. Part of the clones is not present; checked against another copy, under half of the missing clones reflect an unresolved V gene, and the others are unexplained. The D gene and trimming were derived from the DNA, and the V and J assignments and clone size from that table. The sample table lists a few hundred thousand clones, about 86% of them with a count of one. Together, the top ten hold 3% to 4.5% of the sample.

Trimming takes 2 bases off V and 6 bases off J; junction bases not matched to a gene: 6. The CDR3 runs 15 amino acids, cysteine and phenylalanine included. Just the 45-base CDR3 DNA is kept, in frame starting at base 1. CDR1 LGHNA and CDR2 YNFKEQ were looked up in the germline V gene. On this clone: The specificity of this receptor is unknown. No per-base quality is available; no much larger clone lies one base away.

Sequenced sample: PBMCs or T cells enriched from blood (not recorded which). This chain joins TRBV4-2 to TRBJ1-2; 10 bases in the junction line up with TRBD1. This clonotype was obtained from a woman in her 40s with acute COVID-19. Here the CDR3 is given as CASSQLTGGLHGYTF. In nucleotides, the sequence is TGTGCCAGCAGCCAACTGACAGGGGGCCTCCATGGCTACACCTTC.